This T cell receptor (beta chain) was recovered during a study of spatial heterogeneity in lung cancer. Study overall: Sequences of the beta chain were consistently detected in greater numbers than alpha-chain sequences. Averaged across combinations, each unique TCR and UMI pairing appeared more than ten times in raw reads, which were uncorrected.

Time point reported: sample taken at primary tumor resection. Frozen PBMC, nontumor lung or tumor provided whole RNA, which was sequenced unsorted. There are many counts of this clonotype. Unique molecular identifiers, one per molecule, were present on every TCR cDNA molecule. TCRdb itself ran the 5' RACE reads through MiXCR, one entry per CDR3 protein. The sample holds tens of thousands of distinct CDR3 sequences, around 3.3% seen once. The CDR3 runs to 14 residues. V was cut by 3 bases and J by 7 bases, with 12 bases left in between. CDR1 and CDR2 from the germline V gene are KGHSH and LQKENI. Sample: normal lung tissue next to the tumor, taken at surgery. The chain has TRBV18 and TRBJ2-2; TRBD1 or TRBD2 may be the D gene (7 bases each). The receptor was derived from a male donor with early-stage non-small cell lung cancer. CDR3 DNA: TGTGCCAGCTCACCGGGAGGGGGCAACGGGGAGCTGTTTTTT. Amino acid sequence: CASSPGGGNGELFF. The full variable domain, with the rest looked up from reference TRBV18 and TRBJ2-2, is NAGVMQNPRHLVRRRGQEARLRCSPMKGHSHVYWYRQLPEEGLKFMVYLQKENIIDESGMPKERFSAEFPKEGPSILRIQQVVRGDSAAYFCASSPGGGNGELFFGEGSRLTVL.